This T cell receptor beta chain was documented in a study of T-cell reconstitution after alpha-beta-depleted transplantation in children. Using unique molecular identifiers, the investigators prepared the TCRbeta library. TCRdb reanalysed the PCR reads using MiXCR and keeps one entry per CDR3 protein. Here the sample spans 360,000 or so distinct CDR3 sequences, roughly 22% being singletons. Unmatched junction bases numbered 8, after V lost 4 bases and J lost 8 bases. This CDR3 has 15 residues. Germline assignment: CDR1 SQVTM and CDR2 ANQGSEA. This clonotype was picked up a small number of times. This sequence was found in a human donor who donated a stem cell graft to a child with acute myeloid leukemia. The chain joins TRBV29-1 to TRBJ2-2; TRBD1 matches at 12 bases. The specimen was PBMCs from the stem cell graft donor, collected from the stem cell graft. CDR3 region: CSVVAGTGGVGELFF. The CDR3 coding sequence is TGCAGCGTTGTGGCCGGGACAGGGGGCGTGGGGGAGCTGTTTTTT.